Presented here are 24 T cell receptor beta chains from one specimen sequenced in a study of T cells after yellow fever vaccination. Each CDR3 protein gets one entry after TCRdb re-called the 5' RACE reads with MiXCR. This table has around 300,000 distinct CDR3 sequences, roughly 4.3% appearing once. Sequenced material: PBMCs, taken 15 days after the yellow fever booster vaccination. These receptors came from a man between 18 and 29 years old who received the YFV17D yellow fever vaccine.

This clonotype has a count of ten or more. This chain links TRBV20-1 with TRBJ1-5; D possibly corresponds to TRBD1 (5 bases). The V and J ends lost 0 bases and 0 bases respectively, with 9 bases between them. CDR1 and CDR2 from the germline V gene are DFQATT and SNEGSKA (reference sequence). There are 15 residues in the CDR3. For the CDR3, the DNA is TGCAGTGCTAGAGATCGGGGGGATAGCAATCAGCCCCAGCATTTT. This encodes CSARDRGDSNQPQHF.

This chain connects TRBV29-1 to TRBJ2-5; TRBD2 aligns across 7 bases. CDR3 length equals 15 residues. J was trimmed by 0 bases and V by 6 bases; bases with no gene match: 10. Germline assignment: CDR1 SQVTM and CDR2 ANQGSEA. The CDR3 DNA reads as TGCAGCGTCGCCTCCTCCCTAGCGGACCAAGAGACCCAGTACTTC. It yields the protein CSVASSLADQETQYF.

This clonotype showed up just a few times. The J gene is TRBJ2-3, the V gene TRBV5-1; possibly TRBD1 or TRBD2 for D (5 bases each). The germline V and J ends were trimmed by 4 bases and 6 bases, with 9 bases remaining between them. The germline CDR1 and CDR2 sequences are SGHRS and YFSETQ. The CDR3 consists of 12 residues. CDR3 sequence reads: CASSRRDDTQYF. The CDR3 bases are TGCGCCAGCAGCCGAAGGGACGATACGCAGTATTTT.

This clonotype appeared many times. The genes are TRBV7-8 and TRBJ2-1, with 9 bases fitting TRBD1. The germline gives CDR1 SGHVS, CDR2 FQNEAQ. V shed 4 bases, J shed 3 bases, and the junction held 7 bases outside the gene matches. The CDR3 is 16 amino acids. CDR3 residues: CASSSSGTGFYNEQFF. For the CDR3, the DNA is TGTGCCAGCAGCTCCTCCGGGACAGGGTTCTACAATGAGCAGTTCTTC.

Only a few counts were recorded for this clonotype. This rearrangement joins TRBV12-3 or TRBV12-4 to TRBJ1-2; a possible D gene is TRBD1 (5 bases). Deletions cut 5 bases from V and 5 bases from J, with 12 bases between. This CDR3 is built from 13 residues. Here the CDR3 reads CASSADSSYGYTF. CDR3 DNA sequence: TGTGCCAGCAGTGCCGACAGCTCTTATGGCTACACCTTC.

This sequence joins TRBV28 and TRBJ1-6, with D unclear. CDR3 length: 16 amino acids. The ends were cut back, 1 base at V and 6 bases at J, with 13 bases in the middle. Germline lookup yields CDR1 MDHEN and CDR2 SYDVKM. CDR3 nucleotide sequence: TGTGCCAGCAGTTTATCTGGGTCCCCGGGTAATTCACCCCTCCACTTT. It codes for CASSLSGSPGNSPLHF.

Many counts were recorded for this clonotype. This chain connects TRBV27 to TRBJ2-3; 8 nucleotides align to TRBD2. This CDR3 region has 16 residues. J gave up 5 bases and V 8 bases, and 15 bases lay outside the gene matches. Germline V gene data show CDR1 as MNHEY and CDR2 as SMNVEV (reference sequence). CDR3 sequence: CASRLGGGSGGDTQYF. CDR3 coding DNA: TGTGCCAGCCGACTGGGCGGGGGGTCGGGAGGAGATACGCAGTATTTT.

There are many counts of this clonotype. This chain links TRBV5-1 with TRBJ2-5; 9 bases match TRBD1. The CDR3 totals 15 residues. Per germline, CDR1 SGHRS and CDR2 YFSETQ. Trimming took 4 bases from V and 2 from J; bases not matched to a gene: 6. DNA of the CDR3: TGCGCCAGCAGCGCCCAAGGACAGGGGCAAGAGACCCAGTACTTC. This gives the protein CASSAQGQGQETQYF.

In its sample, this clonotype was seen many times. The CDR3 loop is CSVGTGYFQPQHF. CDR3 nucleotide sequence: TGCAGCGTCGGGACAGGATATTTTCAGCCCCAGCATTTT. The rearrangement uses TRBV29-1 and TRBJ1-5; 8 bases align to TRBD1. V trimming: 6 bases; J trimming: 6 bases; junction bases outside the gene matches: 7. CDR1 SQVTM and CDR2 ANQGSEA come from the germline V gene. This CDR3 contains 13 residues.

A few counts support this clonotype. The chain is built from TRBV5-1 and TRBJ1-2; 7 bases align to TRBD1. This CDR3 has 13 residues. Germline CDR1 and CDR2: SGHRS and YFSETQ. After removal of 4 bases from V and 7 bases from J, the junction contained 7 bases not matched to a gene. The CDR3: CASSLGQEGGYTF. The CDR3 DNA is TGCGCCAGCAGCCTCGGACAGGAGGGTGGCTACACCTTC.

The sample holds many counts of this clonotype. J is TRBJ2-6 and V is TRBV18, with D unclear. CDR3 size: 15 residues. Germline V gene lookup returns CDR1 KGHSH and CDR2 LQKENI. V was trimmed by 1 base and J by 1 base, leaving 5 bases between them. CDR3 coding DNA: TGTGCCAGCTCACCACAAGAATCTGGGGCCAACGTCCTGACTTTC. Encoded protein: CASSPQESGANVLTF. The full variable domain, its missing parts supplied by reference TRBV18 and TRBJ2-6, is NAGVMQNPRHLVRRRGQEARLRCSPMKGHSHVYWYRQLPEEGLKFMVYLQKENIIDESGMPKERFSAEFPKEGPSILRIQQVVRGDSAAYFCASSPQESGANVLTFGAGSRLTVL.

This clonotype was recorded many times. The V and J genes are TRBV10-3 and TRBJ1-2, with 9 bases matching TRBD1. V was clipped by 7 bases and J by 6 bases; unmatched bases: 18. The CDR3 runs to 17 residues. CDR1 and CDR2 from the germline V gene are ENHRY and SYGVKD. The CDR3 DNA reads TGTGCCATCAAACCCCTGGCTGGGACAGGGAAGGAACATGGCTACACCTTC. Its protein product is CAIKPLAGTGKEHGYTF.

This clonotype was picked up many times. The genes are TRBV7-2 and TRBJ1-2; D is unclear. The CDR3 extends over 14 amino acids. Germline loops: CDR1 SGHTA, CDR2 FQGNSA. Trimming removed 0 bases from V and 4 bases from J, with 9 bases in between. CDR3 nucleotide sequence: TGTGCCAGCAGCTTAGCTTGGGGTTCCTATGGCTACACCTTC. This codes for CASSLAWGSYGYTF. Looking up the rest from reference TRBV7-2 and TRBJ1-2 gives the full variable domain: GAGVSQSPSNKVTEKGKDVELRCDPISGHTALYWYRQSLGQGLEFLIYFQGNSAPDKSGLPSDRFSAERTGGSVSTLTIQRTQQEDSAVYLCASSLAWGSYGYTFGSGTRLTVV.

V is TRBV5-1 and J is TRBJ1-1; 12 bases map to TRBD1. V dropped 4 bases and J dropped 6; count of bases not matched to a gene: 13. CDR1 and CDR2 from the germline V gene are SGHRS and YFSETQ. This CDR3 contains 17 residues. CDR3 amino acids: CASSGAWTGTGGPEAFF. CDR3 in DNA: TGCGCCAGCAGCGGAGCCTGGACCGGGACAGGGGGCCCTGAAGCTTTCTTT.

V and J are TRBV7-9 and TRBJ1-2, with a weak D call TRBD1 (5 bases). The CDR3 has 13 amino acids. The V gene lost 1 base and the J gene lost 6 bases, with 9 bases spanning the gap. CDR1 and CDR2 from the germline V gene are SEHNR and FQNEAQ (reference sequence). The DNA for the CDR3 is TGTGCCAGCAGCTTAGTCAGGGAGAATGGCTACACCTTC. The encoded protein is CASSLVRENGYTF.

This clonotype was observed a few times. V is TRBV5-1 and J is TRBJ1-1, with D unclear. V lost 0 bases and J lost 0, with 6 bases in between. There are 14 residues in the CDR3. The germline V gene encodes CDR1 SGHRS and CDR2 YFSETQ. CDR3 loop: CASSLAVLNTEAFF. The CDR3, as DNA: TGCGCCAGCAGCTTGGCCGTTTTGAACACTGAAGCTTTCTTT.

This clonotype was seen repeatedly, ten times or more. V is TRBV7-2 and J is TRBJ2-7, with D unclear. The V end lost 3 bases, the J end lost 2 bases, and 5 bases lay between the germline ends. There are 12 residues in the CDR3. Germline loops: CDR1 SGHTA, CDR2 FQGNSA. CDR3 DNA: TGTGCCAGCAGCTTCGGCCCCTACGAGCAGTACTTC. The encoded protein is CASSFGPYEQYF. Full variable domain (missing parts from reference TRBV7-2 and TRBJ2-7): GAGVSQSPSNKVTEKGKDVELRCDPISGHTALYWYRQSLGQGLEFLIYFQGNSAPDKSGLPSDRFSAERTGGSVSTLTIQRTQQEDSAVYLCASSFGPYEQYFGPGTRLTVT.

This clonotype was counted between two and nine times. This rearrangement joins TRBV4-1 to TRBJ2-3, with D unresolved. The CDR3 is 15 amino acids. Deletions cut 3 bases from V and 2 bases from J, with 12 bases between. The germline V gene encodes CDR1 MGHRA and CDR2 YSYEKL. The CDR3 here is CASSQMWAYTDTQYF. CDR3 bases: TGCGCCAGCAGCCAGATGTGGGCCTACACAGATACGCAGTATTTT.

This clonotype was found many times. The chain uses TRBV4-3 and TRBJ1-2; the D is unclear. The CDR3 extends over 14 amino acids. Trimming stripped 0 bases from V and 2 bases from J, with 7 bases between. Germline-derived CDR1 and CDR2 are LGHNA and YSLEER. The CDR3 loop is CASSQDGENYGYTF. The CDR3 nucleotides read TGCGCCAGCAGCCAAGATGGAGAGAACTATGGCTACACCTTC.

The chain carries TRBV29-1 and TRBJ1-2; D not certain. The V gene lost 5 bases and the J gene lost 7 bases, with 11 bases spanning the gap. Looked up from germline, CDR1 is SQVTM and CDR2 is ANQGSEA. This CDR3 is built from 11 residues. DNA of the CDR3: TGCAGCGTTCACAAAGGTGGTGGCTACACCTTC. It specifies CSVHKGGGYTF.

In its sample, this clonotype was seen many times. The chain uses TRBV12-3 or TRBV12-4 and TRBJ1-1, with a weak D call TRBD1 (5 bases). This CDR3 comprises 11 residues. V was trimmed by 3 bases and J by 10 bases, leaving 9 bases between them. The CDR3 DNA follows: TGTGCCAGCAGTTTGGGGCACGGAGCTTTCTTT. It specifies CASSLGHGAFF.

The chain employs TRBV12-3 or TRBV12-4 and TRBJ1-4, with 10 bases aligning to TRBD1. Trimming took 3 bases from V and 7 from J; bases not matched to a gene: 2. CDR3 length: 14 amino acids. The CDR3 region is CASSLTGGIEKLFF. DNA for the CDR3: TGTGCCAGCAGTTTGACAGGGGGCATTGAAAAACTGTTTTTT.

The chain joins TRBV20-1 to TRBJ1-2, with a weak D call TRBD1 (6 bases). Trimming pared 6 bases from V and 4 bases from J, leaving 21 bases between. The CDR3 covers 15 residues. The germline V gene has CDR1 DFQATT and CDR2 SNEGSKA (reference sequence). CDR3 loop: CSAFDGGGSPYGYTF. The CDR3 nucleotides are TGCAGTGCCTTCGATGGAGGGGGATCCCCCTATGGCTACACCTTC.

The rearrangement joins TRBV7-9 to TRBJ2-1; 9 bases map to TRBD1. The V gene end was trimmed by 7 bases and the J gene end by 2 bases; junction bases not matched to a gene: 6. Germline loops: CDR1 SEHNR, CDR2 FQNEAQ (reference sequence). This CDR3 contains 15 residues. The CDR3 sequence is CASTLDRGTYNEQFF. DNA for the CDR3: TGTGCCAGCACCCTGGACAGGGGAACCTACAATGAGCAGTTCTTC.